This T cell receptor (beta chain) was found in a study of CD8+CD57+ T cells in acquired aplastic anemia. Overall study: DNA from sorted CD4+ and CD8+ cells averaged approximately 3.5 ug.

CDR1 DFQATT and CDR2 SNEGSKA come from the germline V gene (reference sequence). The CDR3 is 11 residues long. Trimming cost V 7 bases and J 2 bases, with 8 bases left between them. It was patients with CD8+CD57+ cell expansion by flow cytometry who were chosen for sequencing. Severe acquired aplastic anemia affected all patients. CDR3 and TCR beta VDJ profiling relied on genomic DNA as the template. Using its own MiXCR run on the reads, TCRdb lists one record per CDR3 protein. The table has 200,000 to 250,000 distinct CDR3 sequences, about 62% seen once. General study findings and limits: The study identified twenty-nine CD8+ CDR3 sequences shared by patients and controls. Statistical testing detected no significant gap in CD8+ Simpson's diversity between patients and controls.

This clonotype was seen many times. Its antigen is unidentified. Sequenced sample: sorted CD4+, CD8+, or CD8+CD57+ T cells (not recorded which) from PBMCs. The chain links TRBV20-1 to TRBJ2-5; no firm D call. The receptor comes from a human donor with aplastic anemia. The CDR3 loop is CSVQVQETQYF. The CDR3 coding sequence is TGCAGTGTCCAGGTACAAGAGACCCAGTACTTC.